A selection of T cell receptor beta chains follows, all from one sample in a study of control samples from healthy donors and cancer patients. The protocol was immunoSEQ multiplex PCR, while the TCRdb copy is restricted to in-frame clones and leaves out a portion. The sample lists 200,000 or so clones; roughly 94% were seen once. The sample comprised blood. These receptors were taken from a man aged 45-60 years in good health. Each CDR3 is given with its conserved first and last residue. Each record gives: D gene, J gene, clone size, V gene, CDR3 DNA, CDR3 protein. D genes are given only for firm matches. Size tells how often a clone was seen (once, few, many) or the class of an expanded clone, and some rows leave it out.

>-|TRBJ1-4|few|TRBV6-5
TGTGCCAGCGCTAGAGTCCGAGGGTCAGAAAAACTGTTTTTT
CASARVRGSEKLFF
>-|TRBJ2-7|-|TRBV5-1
TGCGCCAGCAGCCGGGGCCAGCCAAACGACGAGCAGTACTTC
CASSRGQPNDEQYF
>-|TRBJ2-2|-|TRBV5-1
TGCGCCAGCAGCCTGCAGGGGGGTAACGCCGGGGAGCTGTTTTTT
CASSLQGGNAGELFF
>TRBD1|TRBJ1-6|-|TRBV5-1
TGCGCCAGCACGCCCGGGACAGCCGGAGGGCCACCCCTCCACTTT
CASTPGTAGGPPLHF
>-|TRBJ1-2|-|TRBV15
TGTGCCACCAGCAGAGATCGTGGGGAAACACGAGGCTACACCTTC
CATSRDRGETRGYTF
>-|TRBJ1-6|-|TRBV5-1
TGCGCCAGCAGCGGGGTCGGGGAAATGACACCCCTCCACTTT
CASSGVGEMTPLHF
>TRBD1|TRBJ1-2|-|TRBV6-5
TGTGCCAGCAGCCGGACAGGACGGTCCGACTATGGCTACACCTTC
CASSRTGRSDYGYTF
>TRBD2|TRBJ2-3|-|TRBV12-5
TGTGCTAGTGGTTTGGGGAGCGGGGGGGCCGAAGATACGCAGTATTTT
CASGLGSGGAEDTQYF
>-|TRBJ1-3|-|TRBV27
TGTGCCAGCAGTCGGGGAAGAGGGCTTGGAAACACCATATATTTT
CASSRGRGLGNTIYF
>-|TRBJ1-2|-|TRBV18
TGTGCCAGCTCCCCCGTGGGGGAGGCGTATGGCTACACCTTC
CASSPVGEAYGYTF
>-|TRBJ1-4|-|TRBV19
TGTGCCAGTACCCCAAGGCCGGCGGAAAAACTGTTTTTT
CASTPRPAEKLFF
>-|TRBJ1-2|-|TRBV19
TGTGCCAGTAACCCCGGTGGGGGATATGGCTACACCTTC
CASNPGGGYGYTF
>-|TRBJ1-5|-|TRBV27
TGTGCCACTCGCCCCCAATACGGGGATGGTCAGCCCCAGCATTTT
CATRPQYGDGQPQHF
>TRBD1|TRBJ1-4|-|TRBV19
TGTGCCAGTAGTATAGGACCGGGACAGCAACTGTTTTTT
CASSIGPGQQLFF
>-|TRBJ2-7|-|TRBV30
TGTGCCTGGAGTGTAGGGGGAGGGGGCTACGAGCAGTACTTC
CAWSVGGGGYEQYF
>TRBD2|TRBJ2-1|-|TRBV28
TGTGCCAGCATATCCGGACTAGCCAAAACCTCCTACAATGAGCAGTTCTTC
CASISGLAKTSYNEQFF
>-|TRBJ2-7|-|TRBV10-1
TGCGCCAGCAGTTCGGGGTTCCTCGGTGAGCAGTACTTC
CASSSGFLGEQYF
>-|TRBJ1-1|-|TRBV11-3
TGTGCCAGCAGCCGCCCCCCCCGATGTCAGGGAGGAGGGGCAACTGAAGCTTTCTTT
CASSRPPRCQGGGATEAFF
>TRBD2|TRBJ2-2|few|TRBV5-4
TGTGCCAGCAGCTTGGCAAGGACTAGAAGCACCGGGGAGCTGTTTTTT
CASSLARTRSTGELFF
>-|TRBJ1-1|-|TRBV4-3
TGCGCCAGCAGCCAAGATCCCGACAGCTACACTGAAGCTTTCTTT
CASSQDPDSYTEAFF
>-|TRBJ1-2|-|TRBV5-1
TGCGCCAGCAGCTTGGGGGGATCGAGTGGCTACACCTTC
CASSLGGSSGYTF
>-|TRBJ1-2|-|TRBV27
TGTGCCAGCAGGGGAGCGGGACATCCGGGCTACACCTTC
CASRGAGHPGYTF
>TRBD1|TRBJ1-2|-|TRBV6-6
TGTGCCAGCAGTTACAAGGACAGGGACGGTCCAGGTGGCTACACCTTC
CASSYKDRDGPGGYTF
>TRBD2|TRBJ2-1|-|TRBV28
TGTGCCAGCAGCCCGACTAGCGGGGGGGCGCGAAATGAGCAGTTCTTC
CASSPTSGGARNEQFF
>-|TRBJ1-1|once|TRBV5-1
TGCGCCAGCAGCTTGGGGGCAGGGACAAGGATCACTGAAGCTTTCTTT
CASSLGAGTRITEAFF
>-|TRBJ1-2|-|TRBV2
TGTGCCAGTGAATGGGGGTGGCGGGGGGATGGCTACACCTTC
CASEWGWRGDGYTF
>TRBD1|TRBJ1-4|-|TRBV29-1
TGCAGCGTTAGACTACGGACAGGGAGTGAAAAACTGTTTTTT
CSVRLRTGSEKLFF
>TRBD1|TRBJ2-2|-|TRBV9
TGTGCCAGCAGTGCTGACAGGGGTGCCGGGGAGCTGTTTTTT
CASSADRGAGELFF
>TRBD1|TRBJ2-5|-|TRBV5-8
TGTGCCAGCAGATGGACAGGCTCACGGGGGACCCAGTACTTC
CASRWTGSRGTQYF
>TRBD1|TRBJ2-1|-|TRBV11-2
TGTGCCAGCAGCTTACAGGGACAGGGGGCCTACAATGAGCAGTTCTTC
CASSLQGQGAYNEQFF
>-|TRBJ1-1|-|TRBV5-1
TGCGCCAGCAGCTCGAACACTGAAGCTTTCTTT
CASSSNTEAFF
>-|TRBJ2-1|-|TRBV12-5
TGTGCTAGTGGCCCCCCGACTTCCTACAATGAGCAGTTCTTC
CASGPPTSYNEQFF
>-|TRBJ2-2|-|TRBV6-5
TGTGCCAGCAGTTCCCGGGACCCTGGCACCGGGGAGCTGTTTTTT
CASSSRDPGTGELFF
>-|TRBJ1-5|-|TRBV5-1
TGCGCCAGCAGCTTGAACGGAGATCAGCCCCAGCATTTT
CASSLNGDQPQHF
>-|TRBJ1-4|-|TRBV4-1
TGCGCCAGCAGCCAAGAGGGGGGGGCGCGAGCTAATGAAAAACTGTTTTTT
CASSQEGGARANEKLFF
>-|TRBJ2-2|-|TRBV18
TGTGCCAGCTCACCACAGAGAATCCTGACGGTTACCGGGGAGCTGTTTTTT
CASSPQRILTVTGELFF
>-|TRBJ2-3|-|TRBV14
TGTGCCAGCAGCCTCGCAGATACGCAGTATTTT
CASSLADTQYF